This T cell receptor beta chain was recovered during a study of T cells in Graves' hyperthyroidism and ophthalmopathy. There are a few counts of this clonotype. Amplification yielded TCR beta CDR3 regions, with RNA transcripts as the source. Primed by the HTBI set, a first-round RT-PCR was run on the TCR CDR3. Via MiXCR, TCRdb re-called the multiplex PCR reads, giving one row per CDR3 protein. The sample yields about 250,000 distinct CDR3 sequences, 20% to 25% seen once. The clonotype originates from a man aged 25-40 years with Graves' ophthalmopathy. Input material: blood.

This CDR3 reads CASSRGVAGGNEQFF. The CDR3 DNA sequence: TGTGCCAGCAGCCGCGGGGTAGCGGGAGGTAATGAGCAGTTCTTC. This chain links TRBV7-3 with TRBJ2-1; 10 nucleotides match TRBD2. This CDR3 contains 15 residues. The germline gives CDR1 SGHTA, CDR2 FQGTGA. Trimming at V came to 5 bases and at J to 7 bases, leaving 8 bases not matched to a gene.